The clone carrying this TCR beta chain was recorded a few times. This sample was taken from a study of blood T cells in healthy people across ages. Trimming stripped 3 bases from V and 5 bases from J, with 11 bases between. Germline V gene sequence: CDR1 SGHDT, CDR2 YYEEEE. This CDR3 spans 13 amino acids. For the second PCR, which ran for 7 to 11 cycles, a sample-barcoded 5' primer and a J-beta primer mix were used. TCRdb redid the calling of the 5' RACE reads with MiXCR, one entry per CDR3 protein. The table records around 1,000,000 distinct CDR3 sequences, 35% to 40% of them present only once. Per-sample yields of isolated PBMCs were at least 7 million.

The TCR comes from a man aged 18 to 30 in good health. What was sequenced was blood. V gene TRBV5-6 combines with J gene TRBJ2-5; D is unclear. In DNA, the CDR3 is TGTGCCAGCAGCTGGTCCATTGTGGAGACCCAGTACTTC. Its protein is CASSWSIVETQYF. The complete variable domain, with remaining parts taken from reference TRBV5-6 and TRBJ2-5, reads DAGVTQSPTHLIKTRGQQVTLRCSPKSGHDTVSWYQQALGQGPQFIFQYYEEEERQRGNFPDRFSGHQFPNYSSELNVNALLLGDSALYLCASSWSIVETQYFGPGTRLLVL.